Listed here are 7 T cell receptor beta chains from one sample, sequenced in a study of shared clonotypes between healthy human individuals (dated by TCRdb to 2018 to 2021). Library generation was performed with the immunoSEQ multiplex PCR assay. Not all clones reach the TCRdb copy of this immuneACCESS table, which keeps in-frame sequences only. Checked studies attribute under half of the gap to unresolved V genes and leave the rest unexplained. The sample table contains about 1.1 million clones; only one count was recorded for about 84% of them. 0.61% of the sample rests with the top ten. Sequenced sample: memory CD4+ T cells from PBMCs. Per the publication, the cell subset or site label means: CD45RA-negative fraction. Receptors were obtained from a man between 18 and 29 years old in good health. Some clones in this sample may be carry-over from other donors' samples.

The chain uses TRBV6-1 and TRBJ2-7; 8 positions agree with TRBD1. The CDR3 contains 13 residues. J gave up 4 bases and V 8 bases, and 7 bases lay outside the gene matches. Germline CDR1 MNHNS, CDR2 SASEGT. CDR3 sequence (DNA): TGTGCCAGCGGTGCAGGGGGCGTTTACGAGCAGTACTTC. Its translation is CASGAGGVYEQYF.

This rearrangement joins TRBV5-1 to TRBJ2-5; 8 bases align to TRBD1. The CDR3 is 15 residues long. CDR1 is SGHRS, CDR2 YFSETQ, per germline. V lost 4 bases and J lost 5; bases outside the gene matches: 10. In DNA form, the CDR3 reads TGCGCCAGCAGCGCCCGGGACAGGACAACGGAGACCCAGTACTTC. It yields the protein CASSARDRTTETQYF.

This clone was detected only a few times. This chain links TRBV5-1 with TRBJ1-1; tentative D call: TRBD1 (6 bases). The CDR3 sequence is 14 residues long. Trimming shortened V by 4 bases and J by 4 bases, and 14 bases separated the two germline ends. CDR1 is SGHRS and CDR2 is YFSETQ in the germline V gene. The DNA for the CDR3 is TGCGCCAGCAGCGAAGGAGGGGGAGGCACTGAAGCTTTCTTT. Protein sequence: CASSEGGGGTEAFF.

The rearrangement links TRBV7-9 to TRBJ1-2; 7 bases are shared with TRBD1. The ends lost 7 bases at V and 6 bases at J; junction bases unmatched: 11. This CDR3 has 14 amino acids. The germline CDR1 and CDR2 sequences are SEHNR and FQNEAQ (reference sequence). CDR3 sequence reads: CASTGGTLPHGYTF. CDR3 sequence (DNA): TGTGCCAGCACAGGGGGGACCCTTCCCCATGGCTACACCTTC. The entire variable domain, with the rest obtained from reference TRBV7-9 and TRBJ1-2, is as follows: DTGVSQNPRHKITKRGQNVTFRCDPISEHNRLYWYRQTLGQGPEFLTYFQNEAQLEKSRLLSDRFSAERPKGSFSTLEIQRTEQGDSAMYLCASTGGTLPHGYTFGSGTRLTVV.

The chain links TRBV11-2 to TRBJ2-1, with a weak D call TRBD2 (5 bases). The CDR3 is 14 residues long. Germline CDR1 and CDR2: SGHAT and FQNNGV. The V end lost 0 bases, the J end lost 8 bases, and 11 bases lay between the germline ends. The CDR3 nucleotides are TGTGCCAGCAGCTTAGATCGGGGTTGGGATGAGCAGTTCTTC. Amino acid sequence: CASSLDRGWDEQFF.

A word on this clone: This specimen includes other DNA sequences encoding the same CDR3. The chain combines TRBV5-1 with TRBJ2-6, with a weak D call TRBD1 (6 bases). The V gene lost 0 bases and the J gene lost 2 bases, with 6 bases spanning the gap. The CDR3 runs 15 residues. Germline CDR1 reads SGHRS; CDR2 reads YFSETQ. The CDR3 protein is CASSLGGPGANVLTF. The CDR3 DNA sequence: TGCGCCAGCAGCTTGGGGGGGCCTGGGGCCAACGTCCTGACTTTC.

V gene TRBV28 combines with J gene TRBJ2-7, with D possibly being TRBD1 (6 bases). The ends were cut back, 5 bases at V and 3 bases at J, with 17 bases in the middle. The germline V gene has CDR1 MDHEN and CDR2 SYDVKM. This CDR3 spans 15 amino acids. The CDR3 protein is CASSLRDTFFYEQYF. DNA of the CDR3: TGTGCCAGCAGTCTCCGGGACACCTTTTTCTACGAGCAGTACTTC.